The 26 T cell receptor beta chains reported below all come from one sample, sequenced in a study of T cell clones after liver transplantation. Data came from immunoSEQ multiplex PCR; TCRdb stores just in-frame clones and leaves some out. The top ten clones hold roughly 3% of a sample with tens of thousands of clones, about 92% of them seen once. Here the sequenced sample was CD4+ T cells from blood, taken before liver transplant. The receptors were sampled from a human donor who received a liver transplant.

This chain uses TRBV4-1 with TRBJ2-7, with 9 bases lining up with TRBD2. CDR1 and CDR2 (germline): MGHRA, YSYEKL. This CDR3 comprises 15 residues. V shed 3 bases, J shed 2 bases, and the junction held 5 bases outside the gene matches. Here the CDR3 DNA reads TGCGCCAGCAGCCAGCCTAGCGGGGTGACCTACGAGCAGTACTTC. It translates to CASSQPSGVTYEQYF.

In its sample, this clone was seen a few times. The rearrangement links TRBV18 to TRBJ1-2; no definite D call. V was shortened by 3 bases and J by 2 bases, with 7 bases between the two germline ends. Germline CDR1 is KGHSH and CDR2 is LQKENI. This CDR3 contains 13 residues. The CDR3 is CASSPTANYGYTF. In DNA form, the CDR3 reads TGTGCCAGCTCACCGACGGCGAACTATGGCTACACCTTC.

The V call is TRBV9, the J call TRBJ1-3, with D perhaps TRBD1 (6 bases). The CDR3 spans 14 residues. Per the germline V gene, CDR1 is SGDLS and CDR2 is YYNGEE. Trimming took 4 bases from V and 3 from J, leaving 11 bases between them. The CDR3 DNA reads as TGTGCCAGCAGCTCCCAGGGACATGGAAACACCATATATTTT. Amino acid sequence: CASSSQGHGNTIYF.

The chain employs TRBV4-2 and TRBJ2-7; TRBD1 matches 8 bases. CDR3 length: 15 amino acids. Germline V gene data show CDR1 as LGHNA and CDR2 as YNFKEQ. With 0 bases clipped from V and 2 bases from J, the junction kept 3 bases outside the gene matches. The CDR3 region has the DNA TGTGCCAGCAGCCAAGAAAGGACAGGGACCTACGAGCAGTACTTC. It yields the protein CASSQERTGTYEQYF.

The chain couples TRBV6-1 to TRBJ1-2, with D tentatively TRBD1 (5 bases). CDR3 length equals 14 residues. Germline V gene data show CDR1 as MNHNS and CDR2 as SASEGT. V dropped 2 bases and J dropped 2 bases, with 9 bases sitting between them. CDR3: CASSEPQGNYGYTF. DNA of the CDR3: TGTGCCAGCAGTGAACCGCAGGGAAACTATGGCTACACCTTC.

The chain carries TRBV7-3 and TRBJ2-3; unclear D gene. Germline V gene lookup returns CDR1 SGHTA and CDR2 FQGTGA. Trimming cost V 2 bases and J 2 bases, with 8 bases left between them. The CDR3 extends over 14 amino acids. CDR3 nucleotides: TGTGCCAGCAGCTTAGGGTATCTCACAGATACGCAGTATTTT. As protein: CASSLGYLTDTQYF.

The J gene is TRBJ2-1, the V gene TRBV15; tentative D call: TRBD2 (6 bases). V was shortened by 3 bases and J by 7 bases, with 13 bases between the two germline ends. Per the germline V gene, CDR1 is LNHNV and CDR2 is YYDKDF (reference sequence). The CDR3 length is 14 residues. CDR3 in amino acids: CATSSGGSGNEQFF. The CDR3 coding sequence is TGTGCCACCAGCAGCGGGGGTAGTGGGAATGAGCAGTTCTTC.

The CDR3 sequence: CASSPWVGGDTQYF. The CDR3 coding sequence is TGTGCCAGCAGCCCCTGGGTCGGGGGAGATACGCAGTATTTT. V and J are TRBV2 and TRBJ2-3; TRBD2 might be the D (6 bases). Trimming stripped 6 bases from V and 5 bases from J, with 15 bases between. Germline V gives CDR1 SNHLY, CDR2 FYNNEI. This CDR3 comprises 14 residues. The full variable domain, with the rest looked up from reference TRBV2 and TRBJ2-3, is EPEVTQTPSHQVTQMGQEVILRCVPISNHLYFYWYRQILGQKVEFLVSFYNNEISEKSEIFDDQFSVERPDGSNFTLKIRSTKLEDSAMYFCASSPWVGGDTQYFGPGTRLTVL.

The sample holds one count of this clone. V and J are TRBV5-1 and TRBJ1-2; TRBD1 is a possible D gene (5 bases). The CDR3 is 16 amino acids. The germline CDR1 and CDR2 sequences are SGHRS and YFSETQ. V shed 7 bases and J shed 2 bases, with 21 bases lying between them. The CDR3 nucleotides are TGCGCCAGCGGCCGGGACCCCAACGATCCCAACTATGGCTACACCTTC. Translated: CASGRDPNDPNYGYTF.

The rearrangement joins TRBV2 to TRBJ2-7; D remains unclear. The CDR3 consists of 14 residues. Germline values: CDR1 SNHLY, CDR2 FYNNEI. Trimming cost V 11 bases and J 2 bases, with 19 bases left between them. The CDR3 loop reads CAVAATPGPYEQYF. CDR3 DNA: TGTGCCGTAGCCGCTACCCCGGGCCCCTACGAGCAGTACTTC.

J is TRBJ2-1 and V is TRBV2, with a tentative D call TRBD1 (6 bases). The CDR3 runs to 15 residues. Germline V CDR1 and CDR2: SNHLY, FYNNEI. V was shortened by 5 bases and J by 0 bases, with 11 bases between the two germline ends. In DNA, the CDR3 is TGTGCCAGCAGTAGGGACACACTCTCCTACAATGAGCAGTTCTTC. Its translation is CASSRDTLSYNEQFF. Combining the CDR3 with reference TRBV2 and TRBJ2-1 gives the whole variable domain EPEVTQTPSHQVTQMGQEVILRCVPISNHLYFYWYRQILGQKVEFLVSFYNNEISEKSEIFDDQFSVERPDGSNFTLKIRSTKLEDSAMYFCASSRDTLSYNEQFFGPGTRLTVL.

The CDR3 nucleotides are TGTGCCAGCAGTGTGGATACGCAGTATTTT. It specifies CASSVDTQYF. V and J are TRBV2 and TRBJ2-3; D is unclear. V shed 4 bases and J shed 6 bases, with 2 bases lying between them. The CDR3 totals 10 residues. Germline CDR1 reads SNHLY; CDR2 reads FYNNEI. Variable domain in full (rest from reference TRBV2 and TRBJ2-3): EPEVTQTPSHQVTQMGQEVILRCVPISNHLYFYWYRQILGQKVEFLVSFYNNEISEKSEIFDDQFSVERPDGSNFTLKIRSTKLEDSAMYFCASSVDTQYFGPGTRLTVL.

The chain is built from TRBV11-3 and TRBJ1-3; 9 bases align to TRBD1. With V trimmed by 5 bases and J by 1 base, 3 bases remained unmatched. Germline CDR1 is SGHNT and CDR2 is YENEEA. The CDR3 is 15 amino acids. In DNA form, the CDR3 reads TGTGCCAGCAGCGGGGACAGGGCTTCTGGAAACACCATATATTTT. Residues: CASSGDRASGNTIYF.

This rearrangement joins TRBV7-2 to TRBJ2-7, with 11 bases that match TRBD2. The V and J ends lost 5 bases and 3 bases, in that order; junction bases with no gene match: 9. This CDR3 has 16 amino acids. In germline, CDR1 is SGHTA, CDR2 FQGNSA. Here the CDR3 DNA reads TGTGCCAGCAGCCCCACCCAACTAGCGGGGGACTACGAGCAGTACTTC. This translates into CASSPTQLAGDYEQYF.

The chain is built from TRBV11-3 and TRBJ2-7; D is uncertain. The germline gives CDR1 SGHNT, CDR2 YENEEA. V lost 1 base, J lost 2 bases, and 6 bases lay in between. The CDR3 spans 13 residues. Written as DNA, the CDR3 is TGTGCCAGCAGCTTAGGAACAGCCTACGAGCAGTACTTC. Protein sequence: CASSLGTAYEQYF.

The chain combines TRBV18 with TRBJ2-2; tentative D call: TRBD1 (5 bases). The V end was cut by 2 bases, the J end by 1 base, with 11 bases between. This CDR3 has 16 residues. Germline loops: CDR1 KGHSH, CDR2 LQKENI. The DNA for the CDR3 is TGTGCCAGCTCACCAGGCCCCGGACAGAACACCGGGGAGCTGTTTTTT. Translating it yields CASSPGPGQNTGELFF.

The genes are TRBV5-4 and TRBJ2-1; D unclear. The V end lost 3 bases, the J end lost 14 bases, and 12 bases lay between the germline ends. There are 11 residues in the CDR3. CDR1 SGHNT and CDR2 YYREEE come from the germline V gene (reference sequence). The CDR3 region is CASSSQNFKFF. The CDR3 region has the DNA TGTGCCAGCAGCTCCCAGAATTTTAAGTTCTTC.

The rearrangement links TRBV30 to TRBJ1-5; D gene unclear. Trimming removed 2 bases at V and 1 base at J, with 3 bases between. Germline values: CDR1 GTSNPN, CDR2 SVGIG (reference sequence). CDR3 length: 12 amino acids. The CDR3 nucleotides read TGTGCCTGGAGTTTGAGCAATCAGCCCCAGCATTTT. This codes for CAWSLSNQPQHF.

The chain has TRBV10-1 and TRBJ2-7; D unclear. The CDR3 runs to 11 residues. The V and J ends lost 7 bases and 4 bases respectively, with 8 bases between them. The V gene's germline CDR1 is WNHNN and CDR2 SYGVQD (reference sequence). The CDR3 is CASTVRYEQYF. The CDR3 region has the DNA TGCGCCAGCACCGTACGGTACGAGCAGTACTTC.

The chain recombines TRBV5-4 with TRBJ1-4; no clear D gene. Germline CDR1 reads SGHNT; CDR2 reads YYREEE (reference sequence). CDR3 length: 15 residues. Trimming took off 0 bases at V and 5 bases at J, with 11 bases between the two ends. This CDR3 is CASSLVSGRNEKLFF. CDR3 nucleotide sequence: TGTGCCAGCAGCTTGGTTTCCGGGCGAAATGAAAAACTGTTTTTT.

The rearrangement joins TRBV7-2 to TRBJ2-7; D gene unclear. V dropped 0 bases and J dropped 0 bases, with 9 bases sitting between them. Per germline, CDR1 SGHTA and CDR2 FQGNSA. The CDR3 is made up of 15 amino acids. The CDR3 bases are TGTGCCAGCAGCTTAGCTAGGACGGTCTCCTACGAGCAGTACTTC. Translation gives CASSLARTVSYEQYF.

The chain combines TRBV15 with TRBJ2-7; TRBD2 aligns across 12 bases. Germline CDR1 and CDR2: LNHNV and YYDKDF (reference sequence). The CDR3 spans 22 residues. V shed 7 bases and J 5 bases; nucleotides not matched to a gene: 30. The CDR3 DNA follows: TGTGCCACCACCAAGGGGTGGGAGAAACCCAGTGAGACTAGCGGGAGCGTCCACGAGCAGTACTTC. Its translation is CATTKGWEKPSETSGSVHEQYF.

The V gene is TRBV19, the J gene TRBJ2-5, with D possibly TRBD1 on 6 matching bases. CDR1 is LNHDA and CDR2 is SQIVND in the germline V gene (reference sequence). The CDR3 consists of 14 residues. V was clipped by 4 bases and J by 3 bases, with 12 bases between them. CDR3 protein: CASSRGQAKETQYF. CDR3 DNA sequence: TGTGCCAGTAGTAGGGGGCAGGCAAAAGAGACCCAGTACTTC.

The chain is built from TRBV28 and TRBJ1-2; D not certain. The V end lost 7 bases, the J end lost 6 bases, and 12 bases lay between the germline ends. The length of the CDR3 is 12 residues. The germline CDR1 and CDR2 sequences are MDHEN and SYDVKM. The CDR3 nucleotides are TGTGCCAGCACCCTATTGGGGAATGGCTACACCTTC. Translation gives CASTLLGNGYTF.

The V and J genes are TRBV27 and TRBJ2-7; 8 nucleotides line up with TRBD2. CDR3 size: 17 residues. Per germline, CDR1 MNHEY and CDR2 SMNVEV (reference sequence). The V gene end was trimmed by 4 bases and the J gene end by 4 bases; junction bases not matched to a gene: 15. The CDR3 spells CASSSPRGSGSWYEQYF. The DNA for the CDR3 is TGTGCCAGCAGTTCCCCCCGAGGGAGCGGGAGTTGGTACGAGCAGTACTTC.

This chain links TRBV11-3 with TRBJ2-2; D may be TRBD1 or TRBD2 (5 bases each). The CDR3 contains 15 residues. Germline V gene sequence: CDR1 SGHNT, CDR2 YENEEA. Trimming removed 5 bases from V and 3 bases from J, with 13 bases in between. As DNA, the CDR3 is TGTGCCAGCAGCCCGCCTTCGGGGCACACCGGGGAGCTGTTTTTT. Protein sequence: CASSPPSGHTGELFF. Using reference TRBV11-3 and TRBJ2-2 for the parts outside the CDR3, the full variable domain is EAGVVQSPRYKIIEKKQPVAFWCNPISGHNTLYWYLQNLGQGPELLIRYENEEAVDDSQLPKDRFSAERLKGVDSTLKIQPAELGDSAVYLCASSPPSGHTGELFFGEGSRLTVL.